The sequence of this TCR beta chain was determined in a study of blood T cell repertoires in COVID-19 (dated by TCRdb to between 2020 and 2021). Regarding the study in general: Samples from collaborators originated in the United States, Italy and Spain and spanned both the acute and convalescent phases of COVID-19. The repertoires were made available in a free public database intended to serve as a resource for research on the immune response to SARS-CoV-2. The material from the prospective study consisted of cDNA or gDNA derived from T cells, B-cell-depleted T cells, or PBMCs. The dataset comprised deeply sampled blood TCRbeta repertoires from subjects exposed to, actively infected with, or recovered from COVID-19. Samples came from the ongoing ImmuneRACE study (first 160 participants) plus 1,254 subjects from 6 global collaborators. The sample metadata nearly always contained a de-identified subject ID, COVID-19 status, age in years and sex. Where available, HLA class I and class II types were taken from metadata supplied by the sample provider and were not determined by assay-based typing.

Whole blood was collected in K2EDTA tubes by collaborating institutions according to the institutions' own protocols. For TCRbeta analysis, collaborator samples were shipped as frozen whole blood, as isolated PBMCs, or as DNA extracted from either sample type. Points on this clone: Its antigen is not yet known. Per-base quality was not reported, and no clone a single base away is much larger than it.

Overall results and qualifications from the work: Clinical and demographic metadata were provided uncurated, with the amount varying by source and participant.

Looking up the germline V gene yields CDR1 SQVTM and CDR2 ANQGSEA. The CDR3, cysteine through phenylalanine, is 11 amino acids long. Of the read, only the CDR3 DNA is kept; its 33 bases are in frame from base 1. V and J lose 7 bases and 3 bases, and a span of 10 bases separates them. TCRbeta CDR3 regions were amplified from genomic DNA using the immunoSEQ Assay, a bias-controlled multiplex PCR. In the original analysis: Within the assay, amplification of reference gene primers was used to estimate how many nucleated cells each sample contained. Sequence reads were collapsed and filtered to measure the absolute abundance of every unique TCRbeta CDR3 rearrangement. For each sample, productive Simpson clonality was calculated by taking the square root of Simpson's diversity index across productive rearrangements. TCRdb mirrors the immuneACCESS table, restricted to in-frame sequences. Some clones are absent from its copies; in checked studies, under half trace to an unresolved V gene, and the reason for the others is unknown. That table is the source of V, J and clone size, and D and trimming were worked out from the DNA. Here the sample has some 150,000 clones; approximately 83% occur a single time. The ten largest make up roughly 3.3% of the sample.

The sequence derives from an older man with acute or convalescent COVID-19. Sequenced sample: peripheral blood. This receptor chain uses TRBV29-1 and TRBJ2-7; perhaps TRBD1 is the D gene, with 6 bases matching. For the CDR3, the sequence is CSAQGLYEQYF. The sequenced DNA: TGCAGCGCCCAGGGGCTCTACGAGCAGTACTTC.